This entry concerns a single T cell receptor beta chain. Its specific antigen is unknown. Base qualities were left out, and no much larger clone turns up one base away. Genomic DNA was extracted from sorted cells for sequencing of the TCRbeta CDR3 region. TCRbeta CDR3 regions were sequenced using the immunoSEQ Assay. TCRdb holds this immuneACCESS table with in-frame rearrangements only. Some clones are missing; in checked studies, unresolved V genes explain under half, and the rest has no known cause. Across this sample there are some 25,000 clones, with 65% to 80% seen only once. About 31% of the sample is taken by the ten largest. The data are from a study of OX40 agonist ivuxolimab in advanced cancers. With regard to the full study: Ivuxolimab was a fully human IgG2 agonistic monoclonal antibody targeting the costimulatory receptor OX40 (CD134). The dose-escalation cohort was around 83% male with a mean age of about 58 years, ranging from 23 to 79. Prior anti-PD-1, anti-PD-L1 or anti-CTLA-4 therapy was permitted, and checkpoint inhibitors had been received by less than 45% of dose-escalation patients. The paper covers the monotherapy dose-escalation part of the phase I ivuxolimab trial, which included N of about 56 patients. Peripheral TCRbeta sequencing aimed to test whether ivuxolimab altered TCR sequence diversity and caused clonal T-cell expansion. Intravenous ivuxolimab was administered to patients every 2 weeks at six dose levels: 0.01, 0.1, 0.3, 1.5, 3 and 10 mg/kg. Partial responses were achieved by three dose-escalation patients, of whom one had hepatocellular carcinoma and two had cutaneous melanoma. Among the roughly 50 dose-escalation patients, roughly 20 had hepatocellular carcinoma, roughly 15 melanoma, 9 renal cell carcinoma and 9 head and neck cancer. General conclusions and limits of the study: The antigen specificity of the peripheral T cells that underwent clonal expansion was not determined. Clonal expansion of both CD4+ and CD8+ blood T cells was observed from baseline to week 6 at doses 0.1 to 3.0 mg/kg. Low levels of normalized T-cell clonal expansion were also seen in some patients who did not respond. After ivuxolimab, CD8+ T cells had more expanded clones than CD4+ T cells on average. In partial responders in the 0.1-3.0 mg/kg groups, normalized peripheral clonal expansion was found to be among the lowest, especially among CD8+ T cells.

At the junction V is shortened by 0 bases and J by 6 bases, with 18 bases in between. Measured from the cysteine to the phenylalanine, the CDR3 is 16 residues long. Of all the DNA, just the CDR3 is kept, 48 bases in frame from base 1. CDR1 and CDR2 (SGDLS, YYNGEE) derive from the germline V gene. Patients with autoimmune disease history or receiving systemic immunosuppression were excluded from the trial. In every dose cohort, peripheral blood was drawn for TCR sequencing at baseline, cycle 4 day 1, and cycle 7 day 1. The samples were drawn from a first-in-human, open-label, multicenter phase I dose-escalation trial of ivuxolimab. The trial enrolled adults with locally advanced or metastatic head and neck squamous cell, hepatocellular, melanoma or renal cell carcinoma. Before TCR sequencing, CD4+ T cells and CD8+ T cells from peripheral blood were sorted into separate populations.

This specimen consisted of CD4+ or CD8+ T cells sorted from blood, obtained in a trial of the OX40 agonist ivuxolimab. The chain couples TRBV9 to TRBJ1-1; the D gene is unclear. The sequence was obtained from an adult with an advanced solid tumor such as melanoma, head and neck, liver or kidney cancer. This receptor has the CDR3 CASSVVETNLAPEAFF. The nucleotide sequence is given as TGTGCCAGCAGCGTAGTCGAGACTAACTTAGCTCCTGAAGCTTTCTTT.